The entry below gives a single T cell receptor (beta chain) sequence along with its context. Its target is not known. These data are taken from a study of cytomegalovirus exposure and HLA in healthy donors. Study results and caveats: Among the sequence variants, a highly shared cluster was likely an artifact of sequencing.

The germline gives CDR1 MGHRA, CDR2 YSYEKL. The length of the CDR3 is 15 residues. J was trimmed by 2 bases and V by 1 base; bases with no gene match: 3. Each donor was healthy, and each was a bone marrow donor. The PCR made use of 60 Vbeta and 13 Jbeta primers. Sequenced by immunoSEQ multiplex PCR; TCRdb stores in-frame clones only, minus some. The sample has about 130,000 clones, 73% seen once. This receptor was obtained from a woman in her thirties or forties in good health and CMV-seropositive. The rearrangement links TRBV4-1 to TRBJ2-7, with 9 nucleotides matching TRBD2. The sample comprised PBMCs. The CDR3 DNA is TGCGCCAGCAGCCAAGGGACTAGCGCCACCTACGAGCAGTACTTC. Protein: CASSQGTSATYEQYF.